These T cell receptor beta chains were read from a single sample in a study of T cells in localized non-small cell lung cancer. Clones were read by immunoSEQ multiplex PCR, and TCRdb kept only the in-frame ones, dropping some. The sample includes roughly 25,000 clones, about 90% seen only once; the top ten take 1.1%. Material: peripheral blood, obtained before any cancer treatment. The source is a woman aged 35 to 70 with stage I lung adenocarcinoma. Each CDR3 is given with its conserved first and last residue. A D gene is named only where the DNA matches it firmly. Only some rows state a clone size, as once, few, many or a class for expanded clones.

d_call: -; v_call: TRBV21-1; clone_size: -; j_call: TRBJ1-4; cdr3_nt: TGTGCCAGCAGCAAAGATCACCGGGACAGTTCAGGCGAAAAACTGTTTTTT; cdr3_aa: CASSKDHRDSSGEKLFF
d_call: -; v_call: TRBV7-8; clone_size: -; j_call: TRBJ2-3; cdr3_nt: TGTGCCAGCAGCTTTGAACGTCTCACTAGCACAGATACGCAGTATTTT; cdr3_aa: CASSFERLTSTDTQYF
d_call: -; v_call: TRBV9; clone_size: -; j_call: TRBJ2-7; cdr3_nt: TGTGCCAGCAGCGTAGGTAGGCTATCCTCTTACGAGCAGTACTTC; cdr3_aa: CASSVGRLSSYEQYF
d_call: -; v_call: TRBV4-1; clone_size: -; j_call: TRBJ2-5; cdr3_nt: TGCGCCAGCAGCCAAGATCTTGGACAGAGGAATCAGGAGACCCAGTACTTC; cdr3_aa: CASSQDLGQRNQETQYF
d_call: TRBD1; v_call: TRBV11-2; clone_size: -; j_call: TRBJ1-2; cdr3_nt: TGTGCCAGCAGCTTGGACAGGGGGCTTTTCTATGGCTACACCTTC; cdr3_aa: CASSLDRGLFYGYTF
d_call: TRBD1; v_call: TRBV7-6; clone_size: -; j_call: TRBJ2-1; cdr3_nt: TGTGCCAGCAGCCTCCACGGGACAGAGTTTAACAATGAGCAGTTCTTC; cdr3_aa: CASSLHGTEFNNEQFF
d_call: -; v_call: TRBV27; clone_size: -; j_call: TRBJ2-1; cdr3_nt: TGTGCCAGCCTTTCCTCGACAGGAGTACCTACGATGAAGTTCTTC; cdr3_aa: CASLSSTGVPTMKFF
d_call: -; v_call: TRBV28; clone_size: -; j_call: TRBJ2-6; cdr3_nt: TGTGCCAGCAGTTTAGTGATCGGCAGGGCTCCCTCTGGGGCCAACGTCCTGACTTTC; cdr3_aa: CASSLVIGRAPSGANVLTF
d_call: TRBD1; v_call: TRBV5-5; clone_size: -; j_call: TRBJ1-1; cdr3_nt: TGTGCCAGCAGCCGTACAGGGGTCGGCACTGAAGCTTTCTTT; cdr3_aa: CASSRTGVGTEAFF
d_call: -; v_call: TRBV30; clone_size: -; j_call: TRBJ2-7; cdr3_nt: TGTGCCTGGAGTGTGGACCGCTACGAGCAGTACTTC; cdr3_aa: CAWSVDRYEQYF
d_call: -; v_call: TRBV9; clone_size: -; j_call: TRBJ2-3; cdr3_nt: TGTGCCAGCAGCGGGAGAGGTGGAGGGGGCCCCACAGATACGCAGTATTTT; cdr3_aa: CASSGRGGGGPTDTQYF
d_call: TRBD1; v_call: TRBV12-5; clone_size: -; j_call: TRBJ1-1; cdr3_nt: TGTGCTAGTGGTTTGGCAGGGGGCGCGGCTGAAGCTTTCTTT; cdr3_aa: CASGLAGGAAEAFF
d_call: TRBD1; v_call: TRBV6-5; clone_size: -; j_call: TRBJ2-6; cdr3_nt: TGTGCCAGCAGTTGGACAGGGGTCGGGGCCAACGTCCTGACTTTC; cdr3_aa: CASSWTGVGANVLTF
d_call: TRBD2; v_call: TRBV5-4; clone_size: -; j_call: TRBJ2-1; cdr3_nt: TGTGCCAGCAGCTCGGGCAAGACTAGCGGGAACAATGAGCAGTTCTTC; cdr3_aa: CASSSGKTSGNNEQFF
d_call: -; v_call: TRBV18; clone_size: -; j_call: TRBJ2-2; cdr3_nt: TGTGCCAGCTCACCGACGCGACAGGGAGGCGCCGGGGAGCTGTTTTTT; cdr3_aa: CASSPTRQGGAGELFF
d_call: -; v_call: TRBV11-3; clone_size: -; j_call: TRBJ1-2; cdr3_nt: TGTGCCAGCAGCTTCGCAGGGGACAAACTGACGAACTATGGCTACACCTTC; cdr3_aa: CASSFAGDKLTNYGYTF
d_call: TRBD2; v_call: TRBV4-3; clone_size: -; j_call: TRBJ2-1; cdr3_nt: TGCGCCAGCAGCCGAGAGGTGACTAGCGGGAGGGCCGGGAACAATGAGCAGTTCTTC; cdr3_aa: CASSREVTSGRAGNNEQFF
d_call: -; v_call: TRBV6-5; clone_size: -; j_call: TRBJ2-1; cdr3_nt: TGTGCCAGCAGTTACAAGGGAGAGGATGAGCAGTTCTTC; cdr3_aa: CASSYKGEDEQFF
d_call: -; v_call: TRBV18; clone_size: -; j_call: TRBJ1-6; cdr3_nt: TGTGCCAGCTCACCAGAAGAAAATTCACCCCTCCACTTT; cdr3_aa: CASSPEENSPLHF
d_call: TRBD2; v_call: TRBV4-3; clone_size: -; j_call: TRBJ2-1; cdr3_nt: TGCGCCAGCAGCCAAGAAAAGCGGGAGTTCGATGAGCAGTTCTTC; cdr3_aa: CASSQEKREFDEQFF
d_call: -; v_call: TRBV5-6; clone_size: -; j_call: TRBJ2-7; cdr3_nt: TGTGCCAGCAGCTTGTGGCAGGGGCTCCACGAGCAGTACTTC; cdr3_aa: CASSLWQGLHEQYF
d_call: -; v_call: TRBV5-4; clone_size: -; j_call: TRBJ2-7; cdr3_nt: TGTGCCAGCAGCGGGGGCAGGGTGCAGTACGAGCAGTACTTC; cdr3_aa: CASSGGRVQYEQYF
d_call: -; v_call: TRBV7-2; clone_size: -; j_call: TRBJ1-5; cdr3_nt: TGTGCCAGCAGCTTAGCGCTGGCAGGCAAGTCGTCCCAGCATTTT; cdr3_aa: CASSLALAGKSSQHF
d_call: -; v_call: TRBV19; clone_size: -; j_call: TRBJ2-1; cdr3_nt: TGTGCCAGTAGTATCCGAGAGAATGAGCAGTTCTTC; cdr3_aa: CASSIRENEQFF
d_call: TRBD1; v_call: TRBV5-6; clone_size: -; j_call: TRBJ1-2; cdr3_nt: TGTGCCAGCAGATATAACAGGGGGTATGGCTACACCTTC; cdr3_aa: CASRYNRGYGYTF
d_call: TRBD1; v_call: TRBV2; clone_size: -; j_call: TRBJ2-5; cdr3_nt: TGTGCCACCCGAGGGGGCCCCCGGGGGACCCAGTACTTC; cdr3_aa: CATRGGPRGTQYF
d_call: -; v_call: TRBV5-6; clone_size: -; j_call: TRBJ2-2; cdr3_nt: TGTGCCAGCAGCCAGACCGAGAACACCGGGGAGCTGTTTTTT; cdr3_aa: CASSQTENTGELFF
d_call: -; v_call: TRBV7-6; clone_size: once; j_call: TRBJ2-1; cdr3_nt: TGTGCCAGCAGCTTAGAGACGGGGGCCTACAATGAGCAGTTCTTC; cdr3_aa: CASSLETGAYNEQFF
d_call: TRBD1; v_call: TRBV13; clone_size: few; j_call: TRBJ1-1; cdr3_nt: TGTGCCAGCAGCTTAGCGACAGGGGGCGAAGGTATGAACACTGAAGCTTTCTTT; cdr3_aa: CASSLATGGEGMNTEAFF
d_call: -; v_call: TRBV29-1; clone_size: few; j_call: TRBJ2-7; cdr3_nt: TGCAGCGTTGATGAAGGGCTCGAGCAGTACTTC; cdr3_aa: CSVDEGLEQYF
d_call: TRBD2; v_call: TRBV7-3; clone_size: -; j_call: TRBJ2-3; cdr3_nt: TGTGCCAGCAGCTTAGGGGGGGAGCCCACAGATACGCAGTATTTT; cdr3_aa: CASSLGGEPTDTQYF
d_call: TRBD1; v_call: TRBV7-8; clone_size: -; j_call: TRBJ2-1; cdr3_nt: TGTGCCAGCAGCTTATCAGGGGGCGGCCACAATGAGCAGTTCTTC; cdr3_aa: CASSLSGGGHNEQFF